A selection of T cell receptor beta chains follows, all from one sample in a study of shared clonotypes between healthy human individuals. TCRdb's table, derived via immunoSEQ multiplex PCR, lists solely in-frame clones and lacks some. The data contain about 2.2 million clones, just over 90% of them seen just once; the ten biggest clones take up about 1.6%. Sequencing input: naive CD8+ T cells from PBMCs. All receptors come from a man younger than 35 in good health. Some clones in this sample may be carry-over from other donors' samples. CDR3s include the opening cysteine and the closing phenylalanine or tryptophan. D genes are given only for firm matches. Only some rows state a clone size, as once, few, many or a class for expanded clones.

>few|.|TRBJ2-2|TRBV27
TGTGCCAGCGGTACCGGGGAGCTGTTTTTT
CASGTGELFF
>once|.|TRBJ1-2|TRBV27
TGTGCCAGCAGTTTGGGGGGCCTCTATGGCTACACCTTC
CASSLGGLYGYTF
>.|TRBD2|TRBJ2-7|TRBV7-9
TGTGCCAGCAGCTCGACCGGGCCGACTAGCGGGGACTCCTACGAGCAGTACTTC
CASSSTGPTSGDSYEQYF
>.|.|TRBJ2-1|TRBV2
TGTGCCACAAAGGACTATCCGATCGAGCAGTTCTTC
CATKDYPIEQFF
>.|.|TRBJ2-3|TRBV9
TGTGCCAGCAGCGTAGGAGTGGTGAGGCCGGACACAGATACGCAGTATTTT
CASSVGVVRPDTDTQYF
>.|.|TRBJ1-5|TRBV5-6
TGTGCCAGCAGCCTAGGGGGGTCCAGCAATCAGCCCCAGCATTTT
CASSLGGSSNQPQHF
>.|.|TRBJ2-1|TRBV7-9
TGTGCCAGCAGATCCGCGACTTCCTACAATGAGCAGTTCTTC
CASRSATSYNEQFF
>.|TRBD1|TRBJ1-3|TRBV5-1
TGCGCCAACCCGGGACAGGGGCCCCTAACATCCTCTGGAAACACCATATATTTT
CANPGQGPLTSSGNTIYF
>.|.|TRBJ1-1|TRBV25-1
TGTGCCAGCAGTGCCAGGGGACACCCGAACACTGAAGCTTTCTTT
CASSARGHPNTEAFF
>once|.|TRBJ2-1|TRBV5-1
TGCGCCAGCAGCCCGCTAGGAGGGCGCGACTATTACAATGAGCAGTTCTTC
CASSPLGGRDYYNEQFF
>.|.|TRBJ1-2|TRBV5-1
TGCGCCAGCAGCTTGGTTTCAGCCGATCCTAACTATGGCTACACCTTC
CASSLVSADPNYGYTF
>.|.|TRBJ1-2|TRBV11-2
TGTGCCAGCAGCTTAGATTCCCAACTAGGGACGGTCTATGGCTACACCTTC
CASSLDSQLGTVYGYTF
>.|TRBD1|TRBJ2-7|TRBV12-5
TGTGCTAGTGCCCTCTCCGACAGGGCCAACGAGCAGTACTTC
CASALSDRANEQYF
>.|.|TRBJ2-7|TRBV6-1
TGTGCCAGCAGTCCGAGGGGGTCTGGGTACGAGCAGTACTTC
CASSPRGSGYEQYF
>few|.|TRBJ1-1|TRBV9
TGTGCCAGCAGCGTTCAGGGTTCCACTGAAGCTTTCTTT
CASSVQGSTEAFF
>.|TRBD1|TRBJ1-2|TRBV11-2
TGTGCCAGCAGCTCCCACGGGGACAGGGCCTACTGGGGCTACACCTTC
CASSSHGDRAYWGYTF
>.|TRBD1|TRBJ1-2|TRBV13
TGTGCCAGCAGCAACCGGGACAGGGGAGTTAAAGGTGGCTACACCTTC
CASSNRDRGVKGGYTF
>once|.|TRBJ2-6|TRBV9
TGTGCCAGCAGCACAAGCTCTGGGGCCAACGTCCTGACTTTC
CASSTSSGANVLTF
>.|TRBD2|TRBJ2-1|TRBV6-4
TGTGCCAGCAGTGACTCGATACGGACTAGTGTCAATGAGCAGTTCTTC
CASSDSIRTSVNEQFF
>.|.|TRBJ2-2|TRBV7-9
TGTGCCAGCAGCTTGCCTTCGAACTCCGGGGAGCTGTTTTTT
CASSLPSNSGELFF
>.|.|TRBJ2-7|TRBV5-6
TGTGCCAACAGCTTTACAGGCCTCTACGAGCAGTACTTC
CANSFTGLYEQYF
>.|TRBD1|TRBJ1-1|TRBV18
TGTGCCAGCTCCCGCGATAGACAGGGTTGGCCTGAAGCTTTCTTT
CASSRDRQGWPEAFF
>.|.|TRBJ2-7|TRBV2
TGTGCCAGCAGCAGTGAACCCGCCCTGCTGCACGAGCAGTACTTC
CASSSEPALLHEQYF
>.|.|TRBJ1-2|TRBV6-5
TGTGCCAGCAGTTACAGGGACCCCAGCCGACATGGCTACACCTTC
CASSYRDPSRHGYTF
>once|.|TRBJ2-1|TRBV27
TGTGCCACCAGGACAGCGGGGTATGCCTACAATGAGCAGTTCTTC
CATRTAGYAYNEQFF
>.|.|TRBJ2-7|TRBV9
TGTGCCAGCAGCGCCTCCCACGGGACTCCAACCTACGAGCAGTACTTC
CASSASHGTPTYEQYF
>.|.|TRBJ1-5|TRBV7-3
TGTGCCAGCAGCCAGGGGTTGAATCAGCCCCAGCATTTT
CASSQGLNQPQHF
>.|.|TRBJ2-7|TRBV27
TGTGCCAGCAGTTTCGGTCAGCCCCCTTCCTACGAGCAGTACTTC
CASSFGQPPSYEQYF
>once|.|TRBJ2-3|TRBV27
TGTGCCAGCAGCCCCATAAATCAACGGCACGGGCAGTATTTT
CASSPINQRHGQYF
>.|TRBD1|TRBJ1-1|TRBV9
TGTGCCAGCAGCGTCTCCGACAGGGCCCGAGCTTTCTTT
CASSVSDRARAFF
>.|.|TRBJ2-1|TRBV9
TGTGCCAGCAGCCACTCAGATCCCATGGGGGGCGATGAGCAGTTCTTC
CASSHSDPMGGDEQFF
>once|TRBD1|TRBJ2-7|TRBV4-1
TGCGCCAGCAGCCTGACGGACAGGGGGCACGAGCAGTACTTC
CASSLTDRGHEQYF
>.|.|TRBJ2-5|TRBV5-1
TGCGCCAGCAGCCAGACTGGAGCCCCGGAGACCCAGTACTTC
CASSQTGAPETQYF
>.|.|TRBJ2-3|TRBV4-1
TGCGCCAGCAGCCAAGAGAAACTCACAGATACGCAGTATTTT
CASSQEKLTDTQYF
>.|.|TRBJ2-7|TRBV2
TGTGCCAGCAGTGTGGAGGGACCCTCCTACGAGCAGTACTTC
CASSVEGPSYEQYF
>.|.|TRBJ1-2|TRBV7-6
TGTGCCAGCAGCACAGCTCCGACAGAAAGCTATGGCTACACCTTC
CASSTAPTESYGYTF
>.|.|TRBJ1-1|TRBV27
TGTGCCAGCGCACCCCGGGGGGGTGGGAACACTGAAGCTTTCTTT
CASAPRGGGNTEAFF
>.|.|TRBJ1-1|TRBV27
TGTGCCAGCAGTACCCCAGGGAACACTGAAGCTTTCTTT
CASSTPGNTEAFF
>.|TRBD1|TRBJ1-4|TRBV7-9
TGTGCCAGCAGGTTCAGGACAGGTGGAAATGAAAAACTGTTTTTT
CASRFRTGGNEKLFF
>.|.|TRBJ2-2|TRBV5-6
TGTGCCAGCAGCTTGATAGGGTCTGCCGGGGAGCTGTTTTTT
CASSLIGSAGELFF